The rows below give T cell receptor beta chains drawn from one sample of a study of metastatic and nonmetastatic thyroid tumors. TCRdb re-clonotyped the PCR reads via MiXCR. The repertoire holds more than 70,000 clones, 8.6% seen once, with 8.8% in the top ten. Sequenced sample: blood. The receptors originated from a female donor with papillary thyroid cancer or a benign thyroid nodule (not recorded which). Some clones in this sample may be carry-over from other donors' samples. Both conserved end residues are part of each CDR3. D genes are given only for firm matches. Size values are once, few and many counts, or a class for expanded clones, and some rows have none.

TRBJ1-4	TRBD1	TRBV15	-	CATSRGQGSTNEKLFF	TGTGCCACCAGCAGAGGACAGGGTTCAACTAATGAGAAACTGTTTTTT
TRBJ1-5	-	TRBV5-1	many	CASSLGDNNQPQHF	TGCGCCAGCAGCTTGGGGGACAACAATCAGCCCCAGCATTTT
TRBJ2-3	TRBD2	TRBV9	many	CASSVDGGGSTDTQYF	TGTGCCAGCAGCGTAGACGGCGGGGGGTCCACAGATACGCAGTATTTT
TRBJ2-1	TRBD1	TRBV19	many	CASSNRRDSYNEQFF	TGTGCCAGTAGTAACCGCCGGGACAGCTACAATGAGCAGTTCTTC
TRBJ1-1	-	TRBV9	many	CASSPGVGRTEAFF	TGTGCCAGCAGCCCAGGGGTTGGAAGGACTGAAGCTTTCTTT
TRBJ2-7	-	TRBV5-5	many	CASSLSRIEQYF	TGTGCCAGCAGCTTGTCGAGAATCGAGCAGTACTTC
TRBJ1-3	-	TRBV29-1	many	CSVDDRTSGNTIYF	TGCAGCGTTGATGACAGGACCTCTGGAAACACCATATATTTT
TRBJ2-1	-	TRBV11-3	many	CASSSQTVGQEQFF	TGTGCCAGCAGCTCCCAGACGGTGGGACAAGAGCAGTTCTTC
TRBJ1-6	-	TRBV4-1	many	CASSQDGFAVNSPLHF	TGCGCCAGCAGCCAAGATGGGTTTGCGGTTAATTCACCCCTCCACTTT
TRBJ2-2	-	TRBV3-1	-	CASSHQFGANTGELFF	TGTGCCAGCAGCCATCAATTCGGGGCGAACACCGGGGAGCTGTTTTTT
TRBJ1-1	-	TRBV9	once	CASSVNVVAEAFF	TGTGCCAGCAGCGTAAACGTAGTGGCTGAAGCTTTCTTT
TRBJ2-7	TRBD2	TRBV13	many	CATLSRSSGLTYEQYF	TGTGCCACCCTATCCCGATCTAGCGGGCTTACCTACGAGCAGTACTTC
TRBJ2-3	-	TRBV11-2	many	CASSSWHKATDTQYF	TGTGCCAGCAGCTCGTGGCATAAGGCCACAGATACGCAGTATTTT
TRBJ2-2	-	TRBV27	-	CASSFGPAPGELFF	TGTGCCAGCAGTTTTGGACCAGCCCCGGGGGAGCTGTTTTTT
TRBJ2-3	-	TRBV5-1	many	CASSFAVLSTDTQYF	TGCGCCAGCAGCTTTGCGGTGCTAAGCACAGATACGCAGTATTTT
TRBJ2-6	-	TRBV3-1	many	CASSPPRASGANVLTF	TGTGCCAGCAGCCCGCCCAGGGCATCTGGGGCCAACGTCCTGACTTTC
TRBJ1-1	TRBD1	TRBV20-1	-	CSAPGTGLQAFF	TGCAGTGCACCCGGGACAGGGTTACAGGCTTTCTTT
TRBJ2-5	-	TRBV6-1	many	CASREGWRWETQYF	TGTGCCAGCAGAGAGGGGTGGCGGTGGGAGACCCAGTACTTC
TRBJ2-4	TRBD1	TRBV4-1	many	CASSQVDLGQGAWDAKNIQYF	TGCGCCAGCAGCCAAGTGGATCTCGGACAGGGGGCTTGGGATGCCAAAAACATTCAGTACTTC
TRBJ2-4	TRBD1	TRBV19	-	CASITGTGGYIQYF	TGTGCCAGTATTACCGGGACAGGGGGGTACATTCAGTACTTC
TRBJ1-2	-	TRBV20-1	many	CSARPLGGAGYTF	TGCAGTGCTAGGCCTCTAGGGGGGGCTGGCTACACCTTC
TRBJ1-1	-	TRBV5-6	few	CASSWGNTEAFF	TGTGCCAGCAGCTGGGGAAACACTGAAGCTTTCTTT
TRBJ2-6	-	TRBV19	-	CASSIGGTGANVLTF	TGTGCCAGTAGTATAGGGGGTACTGGGGCCAACGTCCTGACTTTC
TRBJ2-5	-	TRBV5-1	many	CASSSGGKQETQYF	TGCGCCAGCAGCTCCGGAGGTAAACAAGAGACCCAGTACTTC
TRBJ1-6	-	TRBV4-1	many	CASSQDATERSSPLHF	TGCGCCAGCAGCCAAGATGCAACAGAGCGGAGTTCACCCCTCCACTTT
TRBJ1-2	TRBD1	TRBV11-2	-	CASSLGFGTGGDYGYTF	TGTGCCAGCAGCTTAGGATTCGGGACAGGGGGAGACTATGGCTACACCTTC
TRBJ2-1	-	TRBV5-1	many	CASSPAGPSYNEQFF	TGCGCCAGCAGCCCAGCGGGCCCCTCCTACAATGAGCAGTTCTTC
TRBJ1-1	TRBD1	TRBV5-1	many	CASSSGGGTEAFF	TGCGCCAGCAGCTCAGGGGGCGGCACTGAAGCTTTCTTT
TRBJ2-7	-	TRBV28	few	CASSLMSAEQYF	TGTGCCAGCAGTTTGATGTCCGCCGAGCAGTACTTC
TRBJ2-2	-	TRBV5-1	many	CASSLGGLDSGELFF	TGCGCCAGCAGCCTTGGGGGACTGGACTCCGGGGAGCTGTTTTTT
TRBJ1-5	TRBD1	TRBV7-2	once	CASSTTGRDQPQHF	TGTGCCAGCAGCACGACAGGGCGGGATCAGCCCCAGCATTTT
TRBJ1-6	TRBD1	TRBV7-9	many	CASRPIEGAHSPLHF	TGTGCCAGCAGACCAATCGAGGGGGCCCATTCACCCCTCCACTTT
TRBJ2-5	-	TRBV5-1	many	CASSSGRGQETQYF	TGCGCCAGCAGCTCAGGCCGGGGGCAAGAGACCCAGTACTTC
TRBJ1-2	TRBD1	TRBV4-1	many	CASSQETGGVVGYTF	TGCGCCAGCAGCCAAGAGACAGGGGGCGTGGTTGGCTACACCTTC
TRBJ1-1	-	TRBV5-1	-	CASSTPVYTEAFF	TGCGCCAGCAGTACCCCTGTATACACTGAAGCTTTCTTT
TRBJ2-3	-	TRBV3-1	few	CASSQDSSTDTQYF	TGTGCCAGCAGCCAAGATAGCAGCACAGATACGCAGTATTTT
TRBJ1-1	-	TRBV6-4	many	CASSARWDTEAFF	TGTGCCAGCAGCGCAAGGTGGGACACTGAAGCTTTCTTT
TRBJ2-1	-	TRBV19	many	CARGINEQFF	TGTGCCAGGGGCATCAATGAGCAGTTCTTC
TRBJ2-5	-	TRBV7-9	many	CASSLAVEETQYF	TGTGCCAGCAGCTTAGCAGTCGAAGAGACCCAGTACTTC
TRBJ2-4	-	TRBV7-6	many	CASSPPGADIQYF	TGTGCCAGCAGCCCTCCGGGGGCGGACATTCAGTACTTC
TRBJ2-3	TRBD2	TRBV4-1	many	CASSQSRGGSTDTQYF	TGCGCCAGCAGCCAATCGCGGGGGGGTTCAACAGATACGCAGTATTTT
TRBJ1-3	-	TRBV7-2	many	CASSFGDRLNTIYF	TGTGCCAGCAGCTTCGGAGACAGGCTAAACACCATATATTTT
TRBJ2-5	TRBD1	TRBV5-1	many	CASSLGGTGVRETQYF	TGCGCCAGCAGCTTGGGAGGGACAGGGGTTCGGGAGACCCAGTACTTC
TRBJ2-7	-	TRBV27	many	CASSLSEGPYEQYF	TGTGCCAGCAGTTTATCTGAGGGACCCTACGAGCAGTACTTC
TRBJ2-7	TRBD2	TRBV2	many	CAILLKTSGGSNSYEQYF	TGTGCCATCCTACTAAAGACTAGCGGGGGGTCTAACTCCTACGAGCAGTACTTC
TRBJ2-3	TRBD2	TRBV9	-	CASSPGLAADTQYF	TGTGCCAGCAGCCCGGGACTAGCCGCAGATACGCAGTATTTT
TRBJ1-1	TRBD1	TRBV9	many	CASSQDRVGAEAFF	TGTGCCAGCAGTCAAGACAGGGTTGGGGCTGAAGCTTTCTTT
TRBJ2-5	TRBD2	TRBV11-2	many	CASSLEGGGARETQYF	TGTGCCAGCAGCTTAGAGGGCGGGGGGGCGAGAGAGACCCAGTACTTC
TRBJ2-7	-	TRBV18	many	CASSPLDNPYEQYF	TGTGCCAGCTCACCCCTGGACAATCCCTACGAGCAGTACTTC
TRBJ2-4	-	TRBV27	many	CASSSRALAKNIQYF	TGTGCCAGCAGTTCCAGAGCTCTAGCCAAAAACATTCAGTACTTC
TRBJ1-5	-	TRBV6-1	many	CASSESSGNQPQHF	TGTGCCAGCAGTGAAAGCTCAGGCAATCAGCCCCAGCATTTT
TRBJ2-1	-	TRBV19	many	CASSTHAVGQFF	TGTGCCAGTAGTACCCATGCGGTAGGGCAGTTCTTC
TRBJ1-2	-	TRBV18	many	CASSLQGGEVGGYTF	TGTGCCAGCTCACTCCAGGGAGGCGAAGTCGGTGGCTACACCTTC
TRBJ2-7	TRBD2	TRBV30	-	CAWSGSLAGGAVEQYF	TGTGCCTGGAGTGGTTCGTTAGCGGGGGGGGCGGTCGAGCAGTACTTC
TRBJ1-1	-	TRBV12-5	many	CASGLVLGVPPNTEAFF	TGTGCTAGTGGTTTGGTACTTGGGGTTCCGCCGAACACTGAAGCTTTCTTT
TRBJ2-7	TRBD2	TRBV20-1	few	CSARTAGGPLEQYF	TGCAGTGCTAGGACAGCGGGGGGGCCTCTCGAGCAGTACTTC
TRBJ2-3	-	TRBV5-1	many	CASSMAGGTDTQYF	TGCGCCAGCAGCATGGCCGGGGGCACAGATACGCAGTATTTT
TRBJ2-1	TRBD1	TRBV5-4	few	CASSARQGRYNEQFF	TGTGCCAGCAGCGCGCGACAGGGGCGCTACAATGAGCAGTTCTTC
TRBJ1-1	-	TRBV5-1	-	CASSLVVGGRTEAFF	TGCGCCAGCAGCTTGGTTGTGGGGGGTCGGACTGAAGCTTTCTTT
TRBJ2-3	TRBD2	TRBV6-5	-	CASSYGPSGVTDTQYF	TGTGCCAGCAGTTACGGTCCTAGCGGGGTCACAGATACGCAGTATTTT